Here is one T cell receptor beta chain with its context. This table comes from immunoSEQ multiplex PCR, and its TCRdb copy is limited to in-frame clones, with some not included. The sample includes 200,000 to 250,000 clones, around nine tenths of them seen just once. These data originate in a study of cytomegalovirus exposure and HLA in healthy donors. V lost 4 bases, J lost 3 bases, and 3 bases stayed unmatched. The CDR3 is 14 residues long. The V gene's germline CDR1 is SGDLS and CDR2 YYNGEE. Source material: PBMCs. J is TRBJ1-3 and V is TRBV9, with 8 bases identical to TRBD1. The sequence derives from a woman between 18 and 30 years old in good health and CMV-seronegative. In nucleotides, the CDR3 is TGTGCCAGCAGCTCAGGGGGCAGTGGAAACACCATATATTTT. Protein sequence: CASSSGGSGNTIYF.